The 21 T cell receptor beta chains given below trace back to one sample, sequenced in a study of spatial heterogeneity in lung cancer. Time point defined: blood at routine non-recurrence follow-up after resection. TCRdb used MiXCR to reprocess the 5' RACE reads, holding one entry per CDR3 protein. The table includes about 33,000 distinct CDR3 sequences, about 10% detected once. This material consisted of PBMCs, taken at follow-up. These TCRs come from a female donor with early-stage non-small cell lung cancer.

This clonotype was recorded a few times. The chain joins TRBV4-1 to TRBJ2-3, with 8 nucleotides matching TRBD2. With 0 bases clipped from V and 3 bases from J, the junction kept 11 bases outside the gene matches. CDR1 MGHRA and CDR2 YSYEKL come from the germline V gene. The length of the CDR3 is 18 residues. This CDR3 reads CASSQDLGLAGITDTQYF. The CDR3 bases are TGCGCCAGCAGCCAAGATCTTGGATTAGCGGGGATAACAGATACGCAGTATTTT.

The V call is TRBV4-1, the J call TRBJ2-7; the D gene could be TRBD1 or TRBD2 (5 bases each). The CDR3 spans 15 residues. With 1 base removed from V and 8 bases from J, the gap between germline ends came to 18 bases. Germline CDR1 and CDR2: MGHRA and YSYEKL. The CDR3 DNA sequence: TGCGCCAGCAGCCAAGCCGGGACCTCGCAAAAAAAGCAGTACTTC. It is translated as CASSQAGTSQKKQYF.

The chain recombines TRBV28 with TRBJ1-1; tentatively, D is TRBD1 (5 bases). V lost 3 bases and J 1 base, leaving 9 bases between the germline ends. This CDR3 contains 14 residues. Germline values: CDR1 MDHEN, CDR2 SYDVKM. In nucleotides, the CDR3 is TGTGCCAGCAGTTTTGGGGGGACGAACACTGAAGCTTTCTTT. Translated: CASSFGGTNTEAFF.

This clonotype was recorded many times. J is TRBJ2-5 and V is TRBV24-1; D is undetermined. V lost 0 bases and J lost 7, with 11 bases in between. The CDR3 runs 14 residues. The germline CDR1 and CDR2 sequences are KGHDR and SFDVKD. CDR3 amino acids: CATSDLFGPGTQYF. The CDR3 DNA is TGTGCCACCAGTGATTTGTTCGGTCCGGGGACCCAGTACTTC.

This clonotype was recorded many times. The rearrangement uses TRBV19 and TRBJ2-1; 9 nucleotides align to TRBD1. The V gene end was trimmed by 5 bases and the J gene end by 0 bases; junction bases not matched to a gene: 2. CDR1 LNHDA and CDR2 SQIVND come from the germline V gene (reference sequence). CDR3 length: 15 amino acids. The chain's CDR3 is CASSPTGGSYNEQFF. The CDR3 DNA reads TGTGCCAGTAGTCCGACAGGGGGCTCCTACAATGAGCAGTTCTTC.

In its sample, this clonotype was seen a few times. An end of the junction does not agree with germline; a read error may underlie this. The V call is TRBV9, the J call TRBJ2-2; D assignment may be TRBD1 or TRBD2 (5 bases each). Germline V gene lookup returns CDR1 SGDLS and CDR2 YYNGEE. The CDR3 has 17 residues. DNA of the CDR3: TGTGCCAGCAGCGTATGGGGGAAGGCATCAGCTTCCGGGGAGCCGTTTTTT. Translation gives CASSVWGKASASGEPFF. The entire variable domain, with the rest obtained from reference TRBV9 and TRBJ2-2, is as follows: DSGVTQTPKHLITATGQRVTLRCSPRSGDLSVYWYQQSLDQGLQFLIQYYNGEERAKGNILERFSAQQFPDLHSELNLSSLELGDSALYFCASSVWGKASASGEPFFGEGSRLTVL.

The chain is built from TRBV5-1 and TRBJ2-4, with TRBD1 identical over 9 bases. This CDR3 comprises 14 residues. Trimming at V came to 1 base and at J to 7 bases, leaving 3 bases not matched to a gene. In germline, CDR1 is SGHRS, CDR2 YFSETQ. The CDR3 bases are TGCGCCAGCAGCTTGACAGGGGGCTCGAACATTCAGTACTTC. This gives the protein CASSLTGGSNIQYF.

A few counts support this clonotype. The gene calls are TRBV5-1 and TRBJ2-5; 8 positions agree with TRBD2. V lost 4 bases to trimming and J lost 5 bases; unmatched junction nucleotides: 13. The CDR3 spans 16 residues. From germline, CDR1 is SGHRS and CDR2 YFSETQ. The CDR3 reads CASSPQERGMWETQYF. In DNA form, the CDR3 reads TGCGCCAGCAGCCCCCAAGAGCGGGGGATGTGGGAGACCCAGTACTTC.

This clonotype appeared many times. CDR3 sequence reads: CASSQRGGGALGEQFF. The CDR3 DNA follows: TGTGCCAGCAGCCAACGTGGCGGGGGGGCCCTGGGTGAGCAGTTCTTC. The rearrangement uses TRBV7-8 and TRBJ2-1; 9 bases map to TRBD2. J gave up 9 bases and V 5 bases, and 14 bases lay outside the gene matches. The germline gives CDR1 SGHVS, CDR2 FQNEAQ. The CDR3 spans 16 residues.

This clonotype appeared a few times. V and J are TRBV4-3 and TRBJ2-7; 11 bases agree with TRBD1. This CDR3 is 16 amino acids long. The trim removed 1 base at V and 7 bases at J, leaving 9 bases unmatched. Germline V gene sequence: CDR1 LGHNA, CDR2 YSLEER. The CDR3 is CASSQADRGRVREQYF. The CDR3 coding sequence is TGCGCCAGCAGCCAAGCGGACAGGGGGCGGGTGAGGGAGCAGTACTTC.

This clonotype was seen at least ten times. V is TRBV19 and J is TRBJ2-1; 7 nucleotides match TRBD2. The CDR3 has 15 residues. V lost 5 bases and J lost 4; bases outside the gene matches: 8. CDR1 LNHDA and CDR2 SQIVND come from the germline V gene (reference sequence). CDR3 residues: CASSAGLAVYNEQFF. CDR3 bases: TGTGCCAGTAGTGCCGGCCTAGCGGTGTACAATGAGCAGTTCTTC.

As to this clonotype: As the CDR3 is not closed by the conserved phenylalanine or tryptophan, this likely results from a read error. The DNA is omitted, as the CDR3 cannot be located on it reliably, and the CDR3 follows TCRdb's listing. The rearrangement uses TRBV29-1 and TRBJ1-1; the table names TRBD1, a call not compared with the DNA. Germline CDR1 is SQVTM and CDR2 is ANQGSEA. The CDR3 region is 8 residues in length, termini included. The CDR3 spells CSVGPIFL.

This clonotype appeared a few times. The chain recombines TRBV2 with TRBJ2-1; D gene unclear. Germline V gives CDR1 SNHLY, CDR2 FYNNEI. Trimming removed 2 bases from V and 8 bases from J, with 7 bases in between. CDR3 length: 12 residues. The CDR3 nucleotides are TGTGCCAGCAGTGAATCAGAGCATGAGCAGTTCTTC. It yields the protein CASSESEHEQFF.

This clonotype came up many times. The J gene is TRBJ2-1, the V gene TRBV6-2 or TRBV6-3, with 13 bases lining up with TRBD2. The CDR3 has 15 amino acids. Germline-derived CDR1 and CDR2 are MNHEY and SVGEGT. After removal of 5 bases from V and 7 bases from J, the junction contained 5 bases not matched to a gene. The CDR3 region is CASSPWGLAGNEQFF. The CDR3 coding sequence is TGTGCCAGCAGTCCCTGGGGACTAGCGGGGAATGAGCAGTTCTTC.

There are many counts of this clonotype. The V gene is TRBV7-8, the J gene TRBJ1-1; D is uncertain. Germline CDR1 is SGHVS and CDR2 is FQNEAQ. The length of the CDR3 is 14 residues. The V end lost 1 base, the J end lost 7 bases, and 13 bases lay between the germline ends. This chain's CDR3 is CASSLGANSNEAFF. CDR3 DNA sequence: TGTGCCAGCAGCTTAGGCGCCAACTCAAATGAAGCTTTCTTT. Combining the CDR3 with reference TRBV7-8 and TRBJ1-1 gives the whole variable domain GAGVSQSPRYKVAKRGQDVALRCDPISGHVSLFWYQQALGQGPEFLTYFQNEAQLDKSGLPSDRFFAERPEGSVSTLKIQRTQQEDSAVYLCASSLGANSNEAFFGQGTRLTVV.

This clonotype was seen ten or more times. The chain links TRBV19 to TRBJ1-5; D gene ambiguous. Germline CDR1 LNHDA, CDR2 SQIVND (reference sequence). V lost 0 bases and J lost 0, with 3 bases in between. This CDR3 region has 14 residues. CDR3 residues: CASSIDGSNQPQHF. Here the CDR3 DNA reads TGTGCCAGTAGTATAGACGGTAGCAATCAGCCCCAGCATTTT.

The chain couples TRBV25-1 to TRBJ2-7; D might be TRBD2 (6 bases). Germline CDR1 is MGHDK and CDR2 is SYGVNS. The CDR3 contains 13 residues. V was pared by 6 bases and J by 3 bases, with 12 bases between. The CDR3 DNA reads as TGTGCCAGCAGCGGAGGGGTCCTCTACGAGCAGTACTTC. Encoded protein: CASSGGVLYEQYF.

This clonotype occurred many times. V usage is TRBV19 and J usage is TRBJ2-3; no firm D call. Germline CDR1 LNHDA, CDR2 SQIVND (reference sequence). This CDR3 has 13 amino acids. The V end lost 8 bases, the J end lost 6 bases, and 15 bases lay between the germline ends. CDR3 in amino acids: CASSKSKWDTQYF. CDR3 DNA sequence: TGTGCCAGTTCCAAATCGAAATGGGATACGCAGTATTTT.

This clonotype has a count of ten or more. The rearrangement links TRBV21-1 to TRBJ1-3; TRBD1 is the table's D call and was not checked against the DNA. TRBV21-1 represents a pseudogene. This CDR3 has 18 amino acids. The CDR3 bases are TGTGCCAGCAGCGGCCTCCGGACAGGGAAAGCCTCTGGAAACACCATATATTTT. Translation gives CASSGLRTGKASGNTIYF.

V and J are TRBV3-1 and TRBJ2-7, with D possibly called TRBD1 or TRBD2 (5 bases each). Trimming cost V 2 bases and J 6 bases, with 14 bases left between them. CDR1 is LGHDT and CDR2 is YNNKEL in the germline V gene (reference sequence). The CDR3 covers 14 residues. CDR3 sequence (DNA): TGTGCCAGCAGCCAACGGGGCCCAGGGACCGAGCAGTACTTC. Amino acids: CASSQRGPGTEQYF.

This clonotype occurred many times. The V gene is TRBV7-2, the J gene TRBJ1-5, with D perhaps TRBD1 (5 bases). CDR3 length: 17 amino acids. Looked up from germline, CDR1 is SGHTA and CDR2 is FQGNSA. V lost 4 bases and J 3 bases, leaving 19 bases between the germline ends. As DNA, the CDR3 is TGTGCCAGCAGCTCTGATTTGGGCAGGGCCTACAATCAGCCCCAGCATTTT. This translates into CASSSDLGRAYNQPQHF.